This is a list of T cell receptor beta chains from one sample in a study of regulatory T cells in long-lasting Graves disease. Each CDR3 protein gets one entry after TCRdb re-called the multiplex PCR reads with MiXCR. Of hundreds of thousands of distinct CDR3 sequences listed, roughly 20% were seen once; the top ten hold over 7.5%. The material was peripheral blood mononuclear cells (PBMCs), obtained when the disease was refractory, from a patient treated with antithyroid drugs. The receptors derive from a female donor with Graves disease. Each CDR3 is given with its conserved first and last residue. D genes are given only for firm matches. Size is stated for part of the rows, as once, few or many counts, or as a class when the clone is expanded.

>TRBV14|TRBD2|few|TRBJ2-1
TGTGCCAGCAGCCAAGACGGGGCTAGCGGGAGGGATGAGCAGTTCTTC
CASSQDGASGRDEQFF
>TRBV4-1|NA|NA|TRBJ2-7
TGCGCCAGCAGCCAAGTACTAGCCGATTCCTACGAGCAGTACTTC
CASSQVLADSYEQYF
>TRBV5-6|NA|many|TRBJ1-2
TGTGCCAGCAGCTTGGATCGCACCTTCTATGGCTACACCTTC
CASSLDRTFYGYTF
>TRBV10-3|TRBD2|NA|TRBJ2-7
TGTGCCATCAGACGCTCTCCGGGACTAGCCTACGAGCAGTACTTC
CAIRRSPGLAYEQYF
>TRBV20-1|TRBD2|few|TRBJ2-4
TGCAGTGCTAGAGGTTACCTAGCGGGAGTTAAAAACATTCAGTACTTC
CSARGYLAGVKNIQYF
>TRBV28|NA|many|TRBJ1-5
TGTGCCAGCAGTTTAGTATGGAATCAGCCCCAGCATTTT
CASSLVWNQPQHF
>TRBV6-9|NA|few|TRBJ1-2
TGTGCCAGCAGTTACCGACGGGGGGACTATGGCTACACCTTC
CASSYRRGDYGYTF
>TRBV7-2|NA|few|TRBJ1-1
TGTGCCAGCAGCTTAGCGGTTCGGATTGAAGCTTTCTTT
CASSLAVRIEAFF
>TRBV6-1|TRBD2|many|TRBJ2-2
TGTGCCACCTCCCCCGGGAGCGGGAGCTTCGGCGGGGAGCTGTTTTTT
CATSPGSGSFGGELFF
>TRBV12-5|NA|NA|TRBJ1-3
TGTGCTAGTGGTTTGGTACTCGGTCGGGGGATCTCTGGAAACACCATATATTTT
CASGLVLGRGISGNTIYF
>TRBV28|NA|many|TRBJ2-7
TGTGCCAGCAGTTTTGCGGACATAACCTACGAGCAGTACTTC
CASSFADITYEQYF
>TRBV7-9|TRBD1|many|TRBJ2-5
TGTGCCAGCAGCAGGACAGGCCAAGAGACCCAGTACTTC
CASSRTGQETQYF
>TRBV7-9|NA|few|TRBJ1-1
TGTGCCAGCAGCCGTACCGAGACGAACACTGAAGCTTTCTTT
CASSRTETNTEAFF
>TRBV5-1|NA|NA|TRBJ1-2
TGCGCCAGCAGCTTGGACAGAGCACGGGGCTACACCTTC
CASSLDRARGYTF
>TRBV5-1|NA|NA|TRBJ2-1
TGCGCCAGCACCTGGGGACTCTACAATGAGCAGTTCTTC
CASTWGLYNEQFF
>TRBV6-2/TRBV6-3|NA|many|TRBJ2-5
TGTGCCAGCAGTTACCGAGGGGCCTCAAACCAAGAGACCCAGTACTTC
CASSYRGASNQETQYF
>TRBV20-1|NA|many|TRBJ1-2
TGCAGTGCTACCCAGTGGGGGGTCTTAGATGGCTACACCTTC
CSATQWGVLDGYTF
>TRBV6-1|NA|few|TRBJ2-2
TGTGCCAGCAGTGATAAGGGAAACACCGGGGAGCTGTTTTTT
CASSDKGNTGELFF
>TRBV6-1|NA|many|TRBJ1-6
TGTGCCAGCAGAAACTCTCCTGGAGCACCCCTCCACTTT
CASRNSPGAPLHF
>TRBV4-1|TRBD2|many|TRBJ2-5
TGCGCCAGCAGCGAAGAACTAGCGGGAGGGGAGACCCAGTACTTC
CASSEELAGGETQYF
>TRBV10-3|NA|NA|TRBJ1-1
TGTGCCATCAAGGATGGGGGCCCCACTGAAGCTTTCTTT
CAIKDGGPTEAFF
>TRBV7-9|NA|NA|TRBJ2-7
TGTGCCAGCAGCCAAAACTACGGGCAGTACTTC
CASSQNYGQYF
>TRBV10-2|NA|few|TRBJ1-2
TGCGCCAGCAGTCCCTGGGGGAACTATGGCTACACCTTC
CASSPWGNYGYTF
>TRBV5-8|NA|few|TRBJ1-1
TGTGCCAGCAGCTCTGACAGTACCAGACTTGAAGCTTTCTTT
CASSSDSTRLEAFF
>TRBV9|NA|few|TRBJ1-1
TGTGCCAGCAGCGTGGGGTCGTTATACAACTCGAACACTGAAGCTTTCTTT
CASSVGSLYNSNTEAFF
>TRBV7-9|NA|many|TRBJ1-2
TGTGCCAGCAGCTTATCGAGGGAGGATGGCTACACCTTC
CASSLSREDGYTF
>TRBV20-1|TRBD2|NA|TRBJ2-7
TGCAGTGCTAGCATCGAAGGGACTAGCGGCGCCTACGAGCAGTACTTC
CSASIEGTSGAYEQYF
>TRBV28|TRBD1|many|TRBJ1-5
TGTGCCAGCAGTTTTTCAGGGGGCGCTGGCAATCAGCCCCAGCATTTT
CASSFSGGAGNQPQHF
>TRBV5-1|TRBD2|NA|TRBJ2-1
TGCGCCAGCAGCCTTGGACTAGCGAGGAATGAGCAGTTCTTC
CASSLGLARNEQFF
>TRBV4-2|TRBD1|few|TRBJ1-2
TGTGCCAGCAGCCAAGGGGAGACAGGGGGCGCAGGTAAAGGCTACACCTTC
CASSQGETGGAGKGYTF
>TRBV6-5|NA|many|TRBJ1-1
TGTGCCAGCAGTTACTCGATCAGAGGGACTGAAGCTTTCTTT
CASSYSIRGTEAFF
>TRBV6-5|TRBD1|many|TRBJ2-2
TGTGCCAGCAGTTGGGACAGCAACACCGGGGAGCTGTTTTTT
CASSWDSNTGELFF
>TRBV27|NA|few|TRBJ2-5
TGTGCCAGCAGTCCAGGCGGTCAAAGGGGGGAGACCCAGTACTTC
CASSPGGQRGETQYF
>TRBV10-2|NA|few|TRBJ2-7
TGCGCCAGTACCGGACTAAACGAGCAGTACTTC
CASTGLNEQYF
>TRBV6-2/TRBV6-3|NA|many|TRBJ2-2
TGTGCCAGCAGTTCAAGCGGGCAGTACACCGGGGAGCTGTTTTTT
CASSSSGQYTGELFF
>TRBV9|TRBD1|few|TRBJ2-2
TGTGCCAGCAGCCCGGGACAGGCGTTCACCGGGGAGCTGTTTTTT
CASSPGQAFTGELFF
>TRBV5-4|TRBD2|NA|TRBJ2-6
TGTGCCAGCACCCCTCAGGCTAGCGGGAGTATTTCTGGGGCCAACGTCCTGACTTTC
CASTPQASGSISGANVLTF
>TRBV27|NA|many|TRBJ2-7
TGTGCCAGCAGTCTAAACGGAGACTACGAGCAGTACTTC
CASSLNGDYEQYF
>TRBV5-5|TRBD2|few|TRBJ2-5
TGTGCCAGCAGCTTGGAATGGACGGGACTAGCGGGAGAGACCCAGTACTTC
CASSLEWTGLAGETQYF
>TRBV7-9|TRBD2|many|TRBJ2-5
TGTGCCAGCAGCTTTAGAGGGACTATCCAAGAGACCCAGTACTTC
CASSFRGTIQETQYF
>TRBV28|NA|many|TRBJ1-3
TGTGCCAGCAGTCCCAACCAGGGTAGGGGAAACACCATATATTTT
CASSPNQGRGNTIYF
>TRBV29-1|NA|few|TRBJ1-2
TGCAGCGTTCGGGAGGGTTCAGGCTACACCTTC
CSVREGSGYTF
>TRBV18|NA|many|TRBJ1-5
TGTGCCAGCTCACCTCAGGGAGGGGATCAGCCCCAGCATTTT
CASSPQGGDQPQHF
>TRBV10-1|TRBD1|NA|TRBJ2-1
TGCGCCAGCAGTGAGGCGGGACAGGGCAATGAGCAGTTCTTC
CASSEAGQGNEQFF
>TRBV20-1|TRBD1|few|TRBJ2-5
TGCAGTGCTAGAGTGGGCGGGACAGGACAAGAGACCCAGTACTTC
CSARVGGTGQETQYF